What follows is one T cell receptor (beta chain) and its context. The people who gave samples were healthy Caucasians from Russia, aged roughly 6 to 100. A second roughly 7 to 11 cycle PCR used barcoded and J-beta primers. A 12-random-nucleotide template-switch adaptor tagged each cDNA molecule. TCRdb re-analysed the 5' RACE reads in MiXCR, keeping a single row per CDR3 protein. This table has some 560,000 distinct CDR3 sequences, about 25% appearing once. The CDR3 covers 13 residues. V was shortened by 4 bases and J by 3 bases, with 9 bases between the two germline ends. Germline CDR1 and CDR2: MNHEY and SVGAGI. The sample comes from a study of blood T cells in healthy people across ages. This sample was shared with a second study, whose subject was T cells of mothers and their children.

This clonotype originated in a boy between 2 and 10 years old in good health. The V call is TRBV6-5, the J call TRBJ1-1, with D possibly matching TRBD1 (6 bases). Sequencing used blood. CDR3 sequence (DNA): TGTGCCAGCAGTTTGGGACATGACACTGAAGCTTTCTTT. As protein: CASSLGHDTEAFF.